The T cell receptor beta chain under discussion was sequenced for a study of T cell responses to AZD1222 COVID-19 vaccine. General study findings and limits: The sample set comprised mostly white British donors with more females, and clonal diversity was possibly underestimated.

Method: immunoSEQ multiplex PCR; TCRdb's copy keeps in-frame clones and lacks some. The sample records under 95,000 clones, roughly 90% being singletons. V shed 5 bases and J shed 0 bases, with 11 bases lying between them. This CDR3 contains 15 residues. Germline CDR1 MNHNY, CDR2 SVGAGI (reference sequence). This clone has just a few counts. Its antigen is unknown. The sample consisted of peripheral blood, taken on day 0 of AZD1222 vaccination. The rearrangement uses TRBV6-6 and TRBJ1-3; D possibly corresponds to TRBD1 (5 bases). The receptor was isolated from an adult in good health. The DNA for the CDR3 is TGTGCCAGCAGTGGGGGACCGCTCTCTGGAAACACCATATATTTT. This sequence encodes CASSGGPLSGNTIYF.